One sample yielded the 17 T cell receptor beta chains listed below, sequenced in a study of technical replicates of blood from a handful of donors listed by TCRdb under 2017. Libraries were made using the immunoSEQ multiplex PCR assay. Entries here come from immuneACCESS through TCRdb and include only in-frame sequences with V and J called. Some clones fail to appear in such tables; in the studies checked, an unresolved V gene covers under half of the shortfall, and the cause of the remainder is unknown. The sample table records approximately 94,000 clones; almost 97% of these occur just once. The ten largest account for around 0.4% of the sample. The sample taken for sequencing was T cells isolated from PBMCs. Receptors were obtained from a human donor in good health.

The gene calls are TRBV7-2 and TRBJ2-7, with D uncertain. V was pared by 2 bases and J by 4 bases, with 3 bases between. The CDR3 has 11 amino acids. Germline V gene data show CDR1 as SGHTA and CDR2 as FQGNSA. CDR3 sequence: CASSLSYEQYF. CDR3 DNA: TGTGCCAGCAGCTTATCTTACGAGCAGTACTTC.

The chain has TRBV28 and TRBJ1-1; D remains unclear. Germline loops: CDR1 MDHEN, CDR2 SYDVKM. There are 11 residues in the CDR3. The V end was cut by 4 bases, the J end by 4 bases, with 4 bases between. CDR3 coding DNA: TGTGCCAGCAGTTCTGTCACTGAAGCTTTCTTT. This sequence encodes CASSSVTEAFF.

About this clone: The sample holds other DNA sequences that translate to the same CDR3. The rearrangement links TRBV6-5 to TRBJ2-7; 7 nucleotides match TRBD2. Germline loops: CDR1 MNHEY, CDR2 SVGAGI. The V segment lost 0 bases and the J segment 4 bases; nucleotides outside the gene matches: 3. The CDR3 is 14 amino acids. CDR3 sequence (DNA): TGTGCCAGCAGTTACTCAGGGGAGGGTTACGAGCAGTACTTC. Protein: CASSYSGEGYEQYF.

The chain uses TRBV7-9 and TRBJ2-1, with 7 bases lining up with TRBD2. Losses at the gene ends were 2 bases for V and 6 bases for J; bases not matched to a gene: 4. The CDR3 loop spans 14 amino acids. Germline CDR1 SEHNR, CDR2 FQNEAQ (reference sequence). The CDR3 coding sequence is TGTGCCAGCAGCTTATCCCCTAGCGGCAATGAGCAGTTCTTC. It yields the protein CASSLSPSGNEQFF.

This rearrangement joins TRBV11-2 to TRBJ1-1, with a tentative D call TRBD1 (6 bases). This CDR3 is built from 12 residues. Trimming removed 6 bases at V and 1 base at J, with 6 bases between. Germline assignment: CDR1 SGHAT and CDR2 FQNNGV. CDR3 residues: CASRQGNTEAFF. The CDR3 coding sequence is TGTGCCAGCAGACAGGGGAACACTGAAGCTTTCTTT.

This chain connects TRBV28 to TRBJ1-2; TRBD1 might be the D (6 bases). The ends were cut back, 3 bases at V and 7 bases at J, with 15 bases in the middle. The germline V gene has CDR1 MDHEN and CDR2 SYDVKM. This CDR3 comprises 14 residues. Written as DNA, the CDR3 is TGTGCCAGCAGTTTGACCGGGACAATCGGTGGCTACACCTTC. Encoded protein: CASSLTGTIGGYTF.

The gene calls are TRBV5-6 and TRBJ2-2; D gene unclear. The CDR3 spans 13 residues. Germline CDR1 and CDR2: SGHDT and YYEEEE. The V and J ends lost 2 bases and 6 bases respectively, with 8 bases between them. CDR3 DNA sequence: TGTGCCAGCAGCTTTACCAGCGCCGGGGAGCTGTTTTTT. This encodes CASSFTSAGELFF.

This clone was seen just once. The chain couples TRBV30 to TRBJ2-7; 13 bases map to TRBD2. Germline V gene data show CDR1 as GTSNPN and CDR2 as SVGIG (reference sequence). CDR3 length equals 12 residues. J was trimmed by 2 bases and V by 8 bases; bases with no gene match: 0. The CDR3 region is CAGTSGAYEQYF. CDR3 nucleotides: TGTGCCGGGACTAGCGGGGCCTACGAGCAGTACTTC.

This chain links TRBV9 with TRBJ2-7; 8 positions match TRBD2. Germline V gene data show CDR1 as SGDLS and CDR2 as YYNGEE. The CDR3 contains 16 residues. The V segment lost 7 bases and the J segment 0 bases; nucleotides outside the gene matches: 12. CDR3 DNA: TGTGCCAGCTCATCCCCAATAGCGGGAAGCTCCTACGAGCAGTACTTC. It translates to CASSSPIAGSSYEQYF.

J is TRBJ2-5 and V is TRBV4-2, with TRBD1 matching 8 bases. Germline trimming cut 1 base from V and 5 bases from J; bases unmatched to any gene: 9. The CDR3 length is 16 residues. In germline, CDR1 is LGHNA, CDR2 YNFKEQ. The DNA for the CDR3 is TGTGCCAGCAGCCAAGCCCGGACAGGGTTTATCGAGACCCAGTACTTC. It is translated as CASSQARTGFIETQYF.

The gene calls are TRBV7-3 and TRBJ2-1; a possible D gene is TRBD2 (6 bases). The V gene lost 3 bases and the J gene lost 3 bases, with 18 bases spanning the gap. Germline CDR1 reads SGHTA; CDR2 reads FQGTGA. This CDR3 has 17 amino acids. The CDR3 DNA sequence: TGTGCCAGCAGCTTTACGCCTGGTATGGGGGGCTACAATGAGCAGTTCTTC. This gives the protein CASSFTPGMGGYNEQFF.

The rearrangement uses TRBV9 and TRBJ2-1; D not resolved. V lost 1 base, J lost 2 bases, and 10 bases lay in between. The CDR3 totals 15 residues. In germline, CDR1 is SGDLS, CDR2 YYNGEE. CDR3 sequence: CASSVSGSPYNEQFF. As DNA, the CDR3 is TGTGCCAGCAGCGTATCCGGGTCCCCCTACAATGAGCAGTTCTTC.

This chain joins TRBV27 and TRBJ2-7; TRBD1 aligns across 9 bases. The CDR3 is made up of 16 amino acids. The germline V gene has CDR1 MNHEY and CDR2 SMNVEV (reference sequence). Trimming cost V 2 bases and J 4 bases; bases outside gene matches: 9. The CDR3 spells CASSLKPGTGIYEQYF. CDR3 DNA sequence: TGTGCCAGCAGTTTAAAGCCCGGGACAGGGATATACGAGCAGTACTTC.

This chain links TRBV28 with TRBJ1-1; no reliable D call. Germline V gives CDR1 MDHEN, CDR2 SYDVKM. The CDR3 spans 14 residues. Between the trimmed V and J ends, which lost 4 bases and 1 base, there was a span of 10 bases. This chain's CDR3 is CASSSHSRNTEAFF. DNA of the CDR3: TGTGCCAGCAGTTCCCACTCAAGGAACACTGAAGCTTTCTTT.

The chain recombines TRBV4-1 with TRBJ2-7; 9 nucleotides line up with TRBD2. V lost 4 bases to trimming and J lost 2 bases; unmatched junction nucleotides: 6. The CDR3 extends over 15 amino acids. Germline V gives CDR1 MGHRA, CDR2 YSYEKL. For the CDR3, the DNA is TGCGCCAGCAGCCCCAACCCTAGCGGGACCTACGAGCAGTACTTC. Protein product: CASSPNPSGTYEQYF.

The count of this clone is one. The V gene is TRBV6-6, the J gene TRBJ1-1, with D uncertain. This CDR3 is built from 15 residues. Trimming removed 3 bases from V and 0 bases from J, with 11 bases in between. Germline CDR1 and CDR2: MNHNY and SVGAGI (reference sequence). CDR3 region: CASSYGELLNTEAFF. The CDR3 nucleotides read TGTGCCAGCAGTTATGGGGAGTTATTGAACACTGAAGCTTTCTTT.

V is TRBV30 and J is TRBJ1-1, with D hard to call. V lost 2 bases and J 2 bases, leaving 9 bases between the germline ends. CDR1 and CDR2 from the germline V gene are GTSNPN and SVGIG (reference sequence). The CDR3 totals 13 residues. Written as DNA, the CDR3 is TGTGCCTGGAGTATAACAGCTAACACTGAAGCTTTCTTT. This sequence encodes CAWSITANTEAFF.